Reported below is one TCR beta chain. Antigen specificity is unknown. This record comes from a study of Graves' ophthalmopathy and Graves' hyperthyroidism. Notes on the study in general: The model predicted ophthalmopathy progression with more than 70% sensitivity and approximately 72% specificity. Most clonotypes expanded in thyroid above 0.001 frequency were present in blood too.

Moderate-to-severe activity, with CAS ≥3, NOSPECS ≥4 and duration under 3 months, characterized the donors with ophthalmopathy. Clinicians made diagnoses from clinical symptoms, serum thyroxine, TRAb, thyroid ultrasound and orbital computed tomography. Amplification of TCR beta CDR3 regions used RNA transcripts. Second-round multiplex PCR came after a first-round RT-PCR that employed HTBI primers. TCRdb re-analysed the multiplex PCR reads in MiXCR, keeping a single row per CDR3 protein. The sample lists approximately 640,000 distinct CDR3 sequences, approximately 39% seen once, with more than 2.5% in the top ten. This sequence was found in an adult man with Graves' ophthalmopathy. The sequenced material came from peripheral blood.

Here the CDR3 reads CSVGTTGTGETQYF. CDR3 DNA: TGCAGCGTTGGAACGACCGGGACAGGGGAGACCCAGTACTTC. V gene TRBV29-1 combines with J gene TRBJ2-5, with 9 bases aligning to TRBD1. The CDR3 length is 14 residues. With 4 bases clipped from V and 5 bases from J, the junction kept 8 bases outside the gene matches. The V gene's germline CDR1 is SQVTM and CDR2 ANQGSEA. Looking up the rest from reference TRBV29-1 and TRBJ2-5 gives the full variable domain: SAVISQKPSRDICQRGTSLTIQCQVDSQVTMMFWYRQQPGQSLTLIATANQGSEATYESGFVIDKFPISRPNLTFSTLTVSNMSPEDSSIYLCSVGTTGTGETQYFGPGTRLLVL.